This TCR beta chain was sequenced in a study of beta chain features in type 1 diabetes (dated by TCRdb to between 2018 and 2020). The study in broad terms: No differences in mean age, gender distribution, total cell number or subset yield were found between patients and healthy donors. A total of approximately 100,000,000 sorted cells were examined across all samples, and the number of cells per subset was strongly correlated with RNA yield. The study compared TCRB repertoires of sorted circulating CD4+ T cell subsets between recently diagnosed type 1 diabetes patients and matched healthy donors. Naive and central memory subsets were obtained from all 30 or so donors, but regulatory and stem cell-like memory subsets were isolated from only 8 patients and roughly eight healthy donors. The study at large found these results: Because the HLA sub-analyses included only small numbers of individuals, any influence of HLA type on TCRB rearrangement was left unresolved. Because cDNA was sequenced instead of genomic DNA, activated cells with high expression could be over-represented, although the groups did not differ in activation or CD3 levels. Naive, central memory and regulatory TCRB repertoires appeared to be more alike among patients than among healthy donors. Shorter templates might have been favored by PCR, but patient and control samples were amplified and corrected together, so both groups would have been affected equally by any skew. At VDJ recombination sites, patients with type 1 diabetes made fewer insertions and deleted more nucleotides, a pattern implying thymic rearrangement abnormalities. A moderate but significant shortening of TCRB CDR3 length was observed in type 1 diabetes patients in all four CD4+ subsets.

Details on this clone: Its antigen is still unknown. Base-call qualities are not available, and no considerably larger clone is one nucleotide away. Other DNA sequences in the sample encode the same CDR3.

A single peripheral blood draw of around 120 mL on average was collected from each donor into heparinised tubes. A BD FACSAria II was used to sort naive, central memory, regulatory and stem cell-like memory CD4+ T cells with a panel that included CD45RO, CCR7, CD25, CD127, CD95 and CD27. A purity above 95% was achieved for all sorted populations. PBMCs were isolated right away by Lymphoprep density gradient centrifugation and were stained directly, without culture. To minimize batch effects, samples were stained and sorted in pairs, one healthy donor with one patient per experiment. The germline V gene encodes CDR1 KGHSH and CDR2 LQKENI. The CDR3 runs 13 residues from the cysteine to the phenylalanine. The sequence is cut down to CDR3 DNA, 39 bases in frame from base 1. Trimming at the junction amounts to 3 bases on V and 3 bases on J, and the germline ends lie 8 bases apart. The entire isolated RNA was reverse transcribed using the High Capacity cDNA Reverse Transcription Kit, and thus expressed TCRB transcripts were sequenced. Deep immunoSEQ sequencing was performed on naive, central memory and regulatory T cell samples, with an average of about 4 million total reads per sample. After sorted cells were lysed in RLT buffer, RNA was extracted with DNase-treated RNeasy Micro or Mini kits, with the choice depending on cell number. Each cell subset was processed separately to prevent cross-contamination, with patient and healthy donor samples processed together. Using the immunoSEQ multiplex PCR, TCRB sequences were amplified from cDNA into 87-bp fragments spanning the CDR3 region. Sequencing of the amplicons was done on the Illumina HiSeq platform. The authors processed their data as follows. Synthetic template baselines were used to correct PCR bias computationally, reads within Hamming distance 2 were collapsed together, and singletons that could not be merged were discarded. Reads were aligned against IMGT so that V, D and J genes, CDR3 length and insertions or deletions at six rearrangement sites could be assigned. Clonotype counts were normalized to sorted cell number within each subset before computing true diversity and Gini coefficients with the tcR R package. The overlap coefficient, calculated on TCRB nucleotide sequences, was used to measure repertoire sharing. Drawn from immuneACCESS, this table holds only the in-frame rearrangements with V and J called that TCRdb kept. Clones are partly lost; checked studies trace under half to an unresolved V gene and leave the rest unexplained. For V, J and clone size, that table is used; D and trimming come from the DNA. For this sample the table gives around 340,000 clones, of which 6.5% to 10% were detected only once. The ten biggest clones cover approximately 0.44% of the sample.

The clonotype originates from a young woman in good health. The rearranged segments are TRBV18 and TRBJ1-2, with TRBD1 perhaps the D gene, on 6 matching bases. Input material: central memory CD4+ T cells from blood. CDR3 reads: CASSPDRDYGYTF. The nucleotide sequence is TGTGCCAGCTCACCGGACAGAGACTATGGCTACACCTTC.